Sequencing of this T cell receptor beta chain was carried out in a study of PD-1 blockade in classical Hodgkin lymphoma. Study findings and constraints: Complete responders had baseline diversity similar to newly diagnosed patients.

For this clone: The target antigen is unknown.

All the patients suffered relapse after autologous stem cell transplantation, and brentuximab vedotin exposure differed. Data came from immunoSEQ multiplex PCR; TCRdb stores just in-frame clones and leaves some out. The sample has 95,000 to 120,000 clones, roughly 87% seen once. Per germline, CDR1 SGHDN and CDR2 FVKESK. The CDR3 has 17 amino acids. V was pared by 3 bases and J by 4 bases, with 11 bases of the junction left unmatched. The chain carries TRBV14 and TRBJ2-3; 9 bases align to TRBD2. The source of this sequence is a human donor with classical Hodgkin lymphoma. Sequenced here: peripheral blood mononuclear cells (PBMCs), sampled before the second cycle of nivolumab. The CDR3 loop is CASSHLIAGAVPDTQYF. The CDR3 DNA reads as TGTGCCAGCAGCCACCTTATAGCGGGAGCTGTCCCAGATACGCAGTATTTT.